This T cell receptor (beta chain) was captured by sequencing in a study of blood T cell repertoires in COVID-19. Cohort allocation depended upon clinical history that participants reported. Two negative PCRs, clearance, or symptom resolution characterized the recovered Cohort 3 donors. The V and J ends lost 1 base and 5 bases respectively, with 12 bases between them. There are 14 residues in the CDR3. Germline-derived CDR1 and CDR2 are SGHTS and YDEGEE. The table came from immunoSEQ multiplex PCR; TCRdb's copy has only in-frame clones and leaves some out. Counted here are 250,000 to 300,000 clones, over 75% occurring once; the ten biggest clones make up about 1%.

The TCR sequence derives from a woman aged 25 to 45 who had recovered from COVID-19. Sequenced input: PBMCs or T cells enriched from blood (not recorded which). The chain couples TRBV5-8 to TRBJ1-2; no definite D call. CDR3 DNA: TGTGCCAGCAGCTTGCTCGGCGGATCTTATGGCTACACCTTC. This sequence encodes CASSLLGGSYGYTF.